This T cell receptor beta chain is from a study of T-cell memory formation after mild COVID-19 (dated by TCRdb to 2020 to 2022). Notes on the research overall: Most TCR sequence clusters were specific to one of the two donors. Longitudinal TCRalpha and TCRbeta repertoire sequencing tracked T-cell clones expanding and contracting after mild COVID-19 in a couple of donors. Two young, previously healthy adult volunteers, one female and one male, were included in the cohort. Overall results and qualifications from the work: Some responding clones were found in pre-infection memory, which suggests that pre-existing cross-reactive memory T cells took part in the SARS-CoV-2 response. From day 15 to 85, contracting clones showed balanced CD4/CD8 phenotypes, whereas a second wave of clones that expanded from day 15 to 37 leaned towards CD4+. The study included only a couple of mild cases, and larger cohorts that include severe cases with pre-infection samples were judged to be necessary. Contracting CD4+ clones were found mainly in CM and EM memory subsets, while CD8+ clones were enriched in EMRA. SARS-CoV-2 specificity was not confirmed for the second-wave clones peaking on day 37.

Ficoll-Paque density gradient centrifugation was the method used to isolate PBMCs. A few counts support this clonotype. This receptor's antigen is unknown. Base-call qualities are not available, and no considerably larger clone is one nucleotide away. In the germline V gene, CDR1 corresponds to SNHLY and CDR2 to FYNNEI. A distance of 14 bases separates the germline ends of V and J, which lose 6 bases and 5 bases respectively. The CDR3 sequence holds 14 residues, the cysteine and phenylalanine included. Kept here is only the CDR3 DNA, which spans 42 bases and is read in frame from base 1. These reads were obtained on an Illumina NovaSeq 6000. cDNA libraries for TCRalpha and TCRbeta were prepared by 5'RACE using constant-segment primers, with sample barcodes and unique molecular identifiers added. Trizol reagent was used to extract RNA from every sample. Libraries were amplified in two PCR steps, with a second sample barcode and Illumina TruSeq adapters added in the second step. Libraries were sequenced on an Illumina NovaSeq with 2 x 150 bp paired-end reads. The original methods were these. Demultiplexing of reads and collapsing into UMI-guided consensus sequences were performed with migec v1.2.7. Using mixcr v2.1.11, UMI consensuses were aligned to TRA and TRB V and J templates and then assembled into clonotypes. A clonotype was counted as expanded or contracted only when both edgeR and NoisET called the clonotype significant, with the noise models trained on biological replicates. For edgeR calls, the cutoffs were a false discovery rate-adjusted p below 0.01 and a log2 fold-change threshold of 1. As an exploratory analysis of dynamics, max-normalized trajectories of the 1000 most abundant clonotypes were examined by PCA with hierarchical clustering. Separately sequenced CD4+ and CD8+ repertoires were used to assign a CD4 or CD8 phenotype to each responding clone. TCRdb reprocessed the public reads (quality trimming at Q25 with fastp, clone calling with MiXCR) and kept in-frame beta chains. Every CDR3 protein is listed once, alongside the most common genes and DNA of its rows. What appears here as the V and J calls and clone size reflects TCRdb's work, not the paper's. The sample table contains roughly 150,000 distinct CDR3 sequences; only one count was recorded for roughly 15% of them. In total, the top ten clones hold 14% of the sample.

This clonotype was sampled from an adult woman who had mild COVID-19 (a few samples of this study predate the infection). The sample titles of this study are shuffled in the database, so cell type and time point are left out; the donor was told from shared clones. Sample: PBMCs or a T cell subset sorted from them (not recorded which). This sequence uses TRBV2 and TRBJ1-5; TRBD1 might be the D gene, on 5 matching bases. The sequenced DNA is TGTGCCAGCAGCGTAAGGGGAGCGGATCAGCCCCAGCATTTT. Its coded protein is CASSVRGADQPQHF. This CDR3, with the reference TRBV2 and TRBJ1-5 proteins standing in past its ends, gives the full variable domain EPEVTQTPSHQVTQMGQEVILRCVPISNHLYFYWYRQILGQKVEFLVSFYNNEISEKSEIFDDQFSVERPDGSNFTLKIRSTKLEDSAMYFCASSVRGADQPQHFGDGTRLSIL.